This entry features one TCR beta chain sequence. Its antigen remains unknown. The data belong to a study of cytomegalovirus exposure and HLA in healthy donors. Regarding the study as a whole: Trimming of TCR beta V- and J-genes showed a link, identified in a later analysis, to a missense DCLRE1C variant. Rarity marked most TCR sequences, yet some public TCRs occurred in many donors. Clonal expansion was found to be greater in HLA-associated TCR beta chains than in equally common others in a later analysis. Listed as cytomegalovirus-associated were about 160 TCR beta chains.

PCR involved 60 Vbeta and 13 Jbeta primers. Generated by immunoSEQ multiplex PCR, the TCRdb table keeps only in-frame clones and is missing some. The sample yields under 90,000 clones, over 70% seen once. The CDR3 runs to 12 residues. CDR1 is MNHEY, CDR2 SVGAGI, per germline. V lost 7 bases and J lost 10, with 14 bases in between. Sequenced input: PBMCs. The rearrangement joins TRBV6-5 to TRBJ1-3; weak D call: TRBD1 (6 bases). The sequence derives from a middle-aged man in good health and CMV-seropositive. DNA of the CDR3: TGTGCCAGCACTACAGGGTTTAGGACCATATATTTT. It encodes CASTTGFRTIYF.